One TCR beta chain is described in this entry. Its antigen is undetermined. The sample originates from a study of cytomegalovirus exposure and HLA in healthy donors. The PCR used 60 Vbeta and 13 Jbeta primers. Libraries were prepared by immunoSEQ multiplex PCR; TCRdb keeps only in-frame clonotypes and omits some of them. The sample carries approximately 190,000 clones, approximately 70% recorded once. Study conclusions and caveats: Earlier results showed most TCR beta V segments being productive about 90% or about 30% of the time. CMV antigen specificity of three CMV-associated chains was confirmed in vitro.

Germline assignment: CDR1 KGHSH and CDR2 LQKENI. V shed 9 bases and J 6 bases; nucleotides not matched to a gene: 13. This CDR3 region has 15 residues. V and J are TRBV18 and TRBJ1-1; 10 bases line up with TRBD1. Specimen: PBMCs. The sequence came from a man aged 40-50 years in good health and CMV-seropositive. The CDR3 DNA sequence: TGTGCCAGTTACTGGACAGGGGGACCAACATCTGAAGCTTTCTTT. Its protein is CASYWTGGPTSEAFF. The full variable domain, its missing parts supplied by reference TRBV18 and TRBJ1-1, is NAGVMQNPRHLVRRRGQEARLRCSPMKGHSHVYWYRQLPEEGLKFMVYLQKENIIDESGMPKERFSAEFPKEGPSILRIQQVVRGDSAAYFCASYWTGGPTSEAFFGQGTRLTVV.